The clone carrying this TCR beta chain was observed a few times. Its antigen remains unknown. Roughly 10 milliliters of peripheral blood were drawn from each donor. Germline assignment: CDR1 SGHTA and CDR2 FQGNSA. The V gene end was trimmed by 1 base and the J gene end by 8 bases; junction bases not matched to a gene: 11. This CDR3 region has 16 residues. Through a sample-barcoded 5' primer and a J-beta primer mix, a second PCR was run for roughly 6 to 11 cycles. TCRdb re-derived calls from the 5' RACE reads in MiXCR, one entry per CDR3 protein. The sample lists around 670,000 distinct CDR3 sequences; under 30% were seen once. The data were taken from a study of blood T cells in healthy people across ages. Study-wide findings and caveats: Older age went with lower TCR beta diversity per million T cells, in a roughly linear way.

The chain recombines TRBV7-2 with TRBJ1-2, with 9 bases lining up with TRBD1. The source material was blood. The TCR was taken from a woman older than 75 in good health. CDR3 sequence reads: CASSLGPGTGLGGYTF. DNA for the CDR3: TGTGCCAGCAGCTTAGGTCCCGGGACAGGGTTAGGAGGCTACACCTTC.